At least ten counts were recorded for the clone carrying this T cell receptor beta chain. No antigen is known for it. This sample is drawn from a study of neurological immune-mediated disorders. TCRdb reanalysed the 5' RACE reads using MiXCR and keeps one entry per CDR3 protein. The sample shows 50,000 to 75,000 distinct CDR3 sequences, under 5% of them seen only once. General study results and limits: With the multiple sclerosis repertoire cluster, neither clinical nor MRI features showed any association.

This sequence was found in a man aged 50 or older with multiple sclerosis. The sequencing input was PBMCs.

CDR3 loop: CASRIPGQRETQYF. The CDR3 region has the DNA TGTGCCAGCAGAATTCCGGGACAAAGAGAGACCCAGTACTTC. The J gene is TRBJ2-5, the V gene TRBV2; the D gene is possibly TRBD1 (6 bases). The germline gives CDR1 SNHLY, CDR2 FYNNEI. This CDR3 has 14 residues. The ends were cut back, 6 bases at V and 4 bases at J, with 15 bases in the middle.